These T cell receptor beta chains were read from a single sample in a study of cytomegalovirus exposure and HLA in healthy donors. Method: immunoSEQ multiplex PCR; TCRdb's copy keeps in-frame clones and lacks some. Counted here are tens of thousands of clones, 80% occurring once; the ten biggest clones make up around 5.4%. Specimen: PBMCs. These receptors were obtained from a male donor in good health and CMV-seronegative. CDR3s include the opening cysteine and the closing phenylalanine or tryptophan. Fields, in order: D gene, V gene, J gene, clone size, CDR3 protein, CDR3 DNA. A D gene is named only where the DNA matches it firmly. Expanded clones are given a class, and other clones once, few, many or no size at all.

D gene: TRBD2; V gene: TRBV7-7; J gene: TRBJ2-3; clone size: NA; CDR3 protein: CASSPAVAGSSTDTQYF; CDR3 DNA: TGTGCTAGCAGCCCAGCGGTAGCGGGGTCTAGCACAGATACGCAGTATTTT
D gene: NA; V gene: TRBV11-2; J gene: TRBJ1-2; clone size: NA; CDR3 protein: CASSPWTDSSYGYTF; CDR3 DNA: TGTGCCAGCAGCCCCTGGACGGACAGTTCCTATGGCTACACCTTC
D gene: NA; V gene: TRBV5-4; J gene: TRBJ2-7; clone size: NA; CDR3 protein: CASSFRGRVHEQYF; CDR3 DNA: TGTGCCAGCAGCTTCCGGGGGAGAGTCCACGAGCAGTACTTC
D gene: NA; V gene: TRBV19; J gene: TRBJ1-1; clone size: once; CDR3 protein: CASSPRALNTEAFF; CDR3 DNA: TGTGCCAGTAGCCCCAGGGCTTTGAACACTGAAGCTTTCTTT
D gene: TRBD1; V gene: TRBV19; J gene: TRBJ2-7; clone size: NA; CDR3 protein: CASSLIGQAPGEQYF; CDR3 DNA: TGTGCCAGTAGTTTAATAGGACAGGCCCCCGGCGAGCAGTACTTC
D gene: NA; V gene: TRBV11-3; J gene: TRBJ1-1; clone size: once; CDR3 protein: CASSLRSGTEAFF; CDR3 DNA: TGTGCCAGCAGCTTAAGGTCGGGCACTGAAGCTTTCTTT
D gene: TRBD1; V gene: TRBV4-1; J gene: TRBJ1-4; clone size: NA; CDR3 protein: CASSQPGTGRNEKLFF; CDR3 DNA: TGCGCCAGCAGCCAGCCCGGGACAGGACGAAATGAAAAACTGTTTTTT
D gene: NA; V gene: TRBV18; J gene: TRBJ1-4; clone size: NA; CDR3 protein: CASSPRRADEKLFF; CDR3 DNA: TGTGCCAGCTCACCACGCAGGGCAGACGAAAAACTGTTTTTT
D gene: TRBD2; V gene: TRBV13; J gene: TRBJ2-1; clone size: NA; CDR3 protein: CASSAPGLAFHEQFF; CDR3 DNA: TGTGCCAGCAGCGCACCGGGACTAGCATTCCATGAGCAGTTCTTC
D gene: TRBD1; V gene: TRBV18; J gene: TRBJ1-1; clone size: few; CDR3 protein: CASSPRATGGTEAFF; CDR3 DNA: TGTGCCAGCTCACCACGAGCGACAGGGGGCACTGAAGCTTTCTTT
D gene: NA; V gene: TRBV6-6; J gene: TRBJ1-4; clone size: NA; CDR3 protein: CASQRGTNEKLFF; CDR3 DNA: TGTGCCAGCCAACGGGGAACTAATGAAAAACTGTTTTTT
D gene: TRBD2; V gene: TRBV9; J gene: TRBJ2-1; clone size: NA; CDR3 protein: CASSARGGSYNEQFF; CDR3 DNA: TGTGCCAGCAGCGCGCGGGGGGGCTCCTACAATGAGCAGTTCTTC
D gene: NA; V gene: TRBV2; J gene: TRBJ1-4; clone size: NA; CDR3 protein: CASSVREFNEKLFF; CDR3 DNA: TGTGCCAGCAGTGTGAGGGAGTTTAATGAAAAACTGTTTTTT
D gene: NA; V gene: TRBV7-9; J gene: TRBJ1-2; clone size: NA; CDR3 protein: CASSPQGFGTYGYTF; CDR3 DNA: TGTGCCAGCAGCCCTCAGGGATTTGGCACCTATGGCTACACCTTC
D gene: NA; V gene: TRBV15; J gene: TRBJ1-1; clone size: NA; CDR3 protein: CATTPTVFTEAFF; CDR3 DNA: TGTGCCACCACTCCGACAGTATTCACTGAAGCTTTCTTT
D gene: TRBD1; V gene: TRBV5-1; J gene: TRBJ2-2; clone size: NA; CDR3 protein: CASSLYGPGGTGELFF; CDR3 DNA: TGCGCCAGCAGCTTGTATGGCCCAGGGGGTACCGGGGAGCTGTTTTTT
D gene: NA; V gene: TRBV28; J gene: TRBJ1-2; clone size: few; CDR3 protein: CASSLGGVIYGYTF; CDR3 DNA: TGTGCCAGCAGTTTAGGGGGGGTTATTTATGGCTACACCTTC
D gene: TRBD1; V gene: TRBV6-6; J gene: TRBJ1-6; clone size: NA; CDR3 protein: CASSYAGTGGNSPLHF; CDR3 DNA: TGTGCCAGCAGTTACGCCGGGACAGGCGGTAATTCACCCCTCCACTTT
D gene: NA; V gene: TRBV6-6; J gene: TRBJ1-2; clone size: once; CDR3 protein: CASNHGGGKLYGYTF; CDR3 DNA: TGTGCCAGCAACCACGGTGGAGGGAAGCTCTATGGCTACACCTTC
D gene: TRBD1; V gene: TRBV5-5; J gene: TRBJ1-5; clone size: NA; CDR3 protein: CASSLGQGGQPQHF; CDR3 DNA: TGTGCCAGCAGCTTGGGACAGGGTGGTCAGCCCCAGCATTTT